Below are 23 T cell receptor beta chains sequenced from a single sample in a study of blood T cells in healthy people across ages. Primed by a sample-barcoded 5' primer and a J-beta primer mix, a second PCR proceeded for 7 to 11 cycles. Each CDR3 protein is one row after TCRdb ran MiXCR on the 5' RACE reads. The table records 850,000 to 1,100,000 distinct CDR3 sequences, about two fifths of them present only once. The sequencing sample was made of blood. These receptors were obtained from a man younger than 30 in good health.

The chain has TRBV4-3 and TRBJ2-1; D not certain. The germline V gene encodes CDR1 LGHNA and CDR2 YSLEER. The ends were cut back, 4 bases at V and 10 bases at J, with 17 bases in the middle. This CDR3 is built from 14 residues. The CDR3 spells CASSRIGPSGEQFF. The CDR3 bases are TGCGCCAGCAGCCGGATCGGGCCCTCCGGCGAGCAGTTCTTC.

V gene TRBV6-5 combines with J gene TRBJ2-3, with D uncertain. The CDR3 runs to 16 residues. The germline V and J ends were trimmed by 4 bases and 2 bases, with 16 bases remaining between them. Germline values: CDR1 MNHEY, CDR2 SVGAGI. CDR3 residues: CASSSPTCGYTDTQYF. CDR3 bases: TGTGCCAGCAGTTCTCCGACTTGTGGTTACACAGATACGCAGTATTTT.

This clonotype was observed at least ten times. This may be a read error, as it is one base from a much larger clone. The genes are TRBV7-9 and TRBJ2-1; possibly TRBD2 for D (5 bases). The germline gives CDR1 SEHNR, CDR2 FQNEAQ (reference sequence). There are 17 residues in the CDR3. Trimming removed 2 bases from V and 4 bases from J, with 18 bases in between. Here the CDR3 reads CASSLRFRGAEYNEQFF. Here the CDR3 DNA reads TGTGCCAGCAGCTTAAGGTTTCGGGGAGCCGAATACAATGAGCAGTTCTTC. The full variable domain, rest sourced from reference TRBV7-9 and TRBJ2-1, is DTGVSQNPRHKITKRGQNVTFRCDPISEHNRLYWYRQTLGQGPEFLTYFQNEAQLEKSRLLSDRFSAERPKGSFSTLEIQRTEQGDSAMYLCASSLRFRGAEYNEQFFGPGTRLTVL.

The V and J genes are TRBV5-1 and TRBJ2-2; D not resolved. Trimming removed 0 bases at V and 5 bases at J, with 11 bases between. This CDR3 has 15 amino acids. The germline gives CDR1 SGHRS, CDR2 YFSETQ. In DNA form, the CDR3 reads TGCGCCAGCAGCTTGGTCACGGTTGATACCGGGGAGCTGTTTTTT. Translation: CASSLVTVDTGELFF.

The chain has TRBV6-5 and TRBJ2-1; D ambiguous. CDR1 MNHEY and CDR2 SVGAGI come from the germline V gene. The CDR3 contains 13 residues. Trimming removed 4 bases from V and 4 bases from J, with 8 bases in between. The CDR3 protein is CASSSIRYNEQFF. The CDR3 bases are TGTGCCAGCAGTTCAATCAGGTACAATGAGCAGTTCTTC.

This clonotype was seen more than once but under ten times. This sequence joins TRBV5-1 and TRBJ2-1, with TRBD2 matching over 11 bases. Per germline, CDR1 SGHRS and CDR2 YFSETQ. This CDR3 is 19 amino acids long. V lost 0 bases to trimming and J lost 4 bases; unmatched junction nucleotides: 12. In nucleotides, the CDR3 is TGCGCCAGCAGCTTGGCGGGTTTAGCGGGGGGGCCTCCTTACAATGAGCAGTTCTTC. It is translated as CASSLAGLAGGPPYNEQFF. The full variable domain, rest sourced from reference TRBV5-1 and TRBJ2-1, is KAGVTQTPRYLIKTRGQQVTLSCSPISGHRSVSWYQQTPGQGLQFLFEYFSETQRNKGNFPGRFSGRQFSNSRSEMNVSTLELGDSALYLCASSLAGLAGGPPYNEQFFGPGTRLTVL.

The V gene is TRBV5-1, the J gene TRBJ2-3; D remains unclear. CDR3 length equals 14 residues. Trimming cost V 3 bases and J 1 base, with 9 bases left between them. Germline CDR1 SGHRS, CDR2 YFSETQ. The CDR3 coding sequence is TGCGCCAGCAGCTCCACGCTTGGCACAGATACGCAGTATTTT. Protein product: CASSSTLGTDTQYF.

The chain couples TRBV20-1 to TRBJ1-4, with 9 bases that match TRBD1. V was clipped by 0 bases and J by 8 bases; unmatched bases: 7. The CDR3 consists of 15 residues. CDR1 is DFQATT, CDR2 SNEGSKA, per germline (reference sequence). CDR3 residues: CSARDPGQGVEKLFF. As DNA, the CDR3 is TGCAGTGCTAGAGATCCGGGACAGGGAGTAGAAAAACTGTTTTTT.

With respect to this clonotype: A much larger clonotype is one base distant, so this may be a read error. The rearrangement joins TRBV28 to TRBJ2-1; D perhaps matches TRBD2 (6 bases). Germline V lookup: CDR1 MDHEN, CDR2 SYDVKM. The CDR3 runs to 13 residues. For the CDR3, the DNA is TGTGCCAGCAGTGTATGGGGGGACAATGAGCAGTTCTTC. Its protein product is CASSVWGDNEQFF.

This clonotype occurred a few times. This CDR3 is CASIPTGGKFAEAFF. DNA of the CDR3: TGTGCCAGCATCCCCACCGGAGGGAAGTTCGCTGAAGCTTTCTTT. J is TRBJ1-1 and V is TRBV2; unclear D gene. Germline V lookup: CDR1 SNHLY, CDR2 FYNNEI. The V end lost 7 bases, the J end lost 6 bases, and 21 bases lay between the germline ends. This CDR3 has 15 amino acids.

V gene TRBV4-1 combines with J gene TRBJ1-1, with D uncertain. V lost 1 base and J lost 0, with 6 bases in between. CDR1 and CDR2 (germline): MGHRA, YSYEKL. The length of the CDR3 is 14 residues. CDR3 in amino acids: CASSQGPMNTEAFF. The CDR3 DNA is TGCGCCAGCAGCCAAGGTCCCATGAACACTGAAGCTTTCTTT.

The chain uses TRBV4-3 and TRBJ1-1, with a tentative D call TRBD1 (6 bases). The CDR3 has 15 amino acids. Germline CDR1 and CDR2: LGHNA and YSLEER. Trimming removed 2 bases from V and 0 bases from J, with 10 bases in between. CDR3 DNA: TGCGCCAGCAGCCAATGGGACACCCTGAACACTGAAGCTTTCTTT. Translated, it gives CASSQWDTLNTEAFF.

The chain has TRBV12-3 or TRBV12-4 and TRBJ1-6, with 10 bases identical to TRBD1. V shed 5 bases, J shed 10 bases, and the junction held 8 bases outside the gene matches. CDR3 size: 15 residues. The CDR3 DNA reads as TGTGCCAGCAGTCAAGGGACAGGGGCCCAATCACCCCTCCACTTT. It codes for CASSQGTGAQSPLHF.

The chain links TRBV6-2 or TRBV6-3 to TRBJ1-2; TRBD1 matches 9 bases. There are 18 residues in the CDR3. Germline CDR1 reads MNHEY; CDR2 reads SVGEGT. J gave up 4 bases and V 6 bases, and 18 bases lay outside the gene matches. The CDR3 is CASRTTDRGRYLRYGYTF. In nucleotides, the CDR3 is TGTGCCAGCAGAACTACGGACAGGGGAAGATACCTTCGCTATGGCTACACCTTC.

The chain has TRBV11-1 and TRBJ1-1; D unresolved. This CDR3 has 15 residues. The V gene's germline CDR1 is SGHAT and CDR2 FQDESV (reference sequence). V lost 4 bases to trimming and J lost 0 bases, with 12 bases between them. The DNA for the CDR3 is TGTGCCAGCAGCTACAGATTGGGTGTGAACACTGAAGCTTTCTTT. Its protein is CASSYRLGVNTEAFF.

Comments on this clonotype: Without the conserved terminal phenylalanine or tryptophan, this CDR3 likely stems from a read error. This chain links TRBV3-1 with TRBJ1-2; TRBD1 is a possible D gene (5 bases). The germline gives CDR1 LGHDT, CDR2 YNNKEL (reference sequence). This CDR3 region has 12 residues. The CDR3 here is CASSPGTDGYTL. The CDR3 bases are TGTGCCAGCAGCCCTGGGACGGATGGATACACCTTG.

This chain uses TRBV5-6 with TRBJ1-2; a possible D gene is TRBD1 (5 bases). The germline V gene has CDR1 SGHDT and CDR2 YYEEEE. Trimming removed 0 bases at V and 4 bases at J, with 16 bases between. This CDR3 has 16 amino acids. The CDR3 spells CASSLAWGQEIYGYTF. Written as DNA, the CDR3 is TGTGCCAGCAGCTTGGCTTGGGGCCAGGAAATCTATGGCTACACCTTC.

The CDR3: CASSDGAKNIQYF. CDR3 bases: TGTGCCAGCAGTGACGGAGCCAAAAACATTCAGTACTTC. The V gene is TRBV25-1, the J gene TRBJ2-4; no clear D gene. The CDR3 runs to 13 residues. The V gene lost 3 bases and the J gene lost 0 bases, with 3 bases spanning the gap. CDR1 and CDR2 (germline): MGHDK, SYGVNS.

This chain uses TRBV20-1 with TRBJ2-7; 8 nucleotides align to TRBD1. The CDR3 sequence is 16 residues long. The ends lost 6 bases at V and 3 bases at J; junction bases unmatched: 16. CDR1 is DFQATT and CDR2 is SNEGSKA in the germline V gene (reference sequence). The CDR3 DNA follows: TGCAGTGCCACCAACCCACAAGACAGGGGCAGCTACGAGCAGTACTTC. This sequence encodes CSATNPQDRGSYEQYF.

In this sample, this clonotype turned up a few times. The chain combines TRBV10-3 with TRBJ1-2, with 8 bases fitting TRBD1. J lost 4 bases, V lost 8 bases, and 9 bases had no gene match. There are 14 residues in the CDR3. From germline, CDR1 is ENHRY and CDR2 SYGVKD. DNA for the CDR3: TGTGCCATCGGCCCGGGACAGGCGATCTATGGCTACACCTTC. This gives the protein CAIGPGQAIYGYTF.

The genes are TRBV6-5 and TRBJ2-5; 7 bases map to TRBD1. The last part of the DNA fits TRBJ2-7 better; the J call may be wrong. The CDR3 spans 14 residues. Germline V lookup: CDR1 MNHEY, CDR2 SVGAGI. The CDR3 DNA reads TGTGCCAGCAGTACGGGACAGCTCCTCTACGAGCAGTACTTC. Translating gives CASSTGQLLYEQYF.

Points on this clonotype: At one end, the junction sequence differs from germline, possibly due to a read error. J is TRBJ1-1 and V is TRBV5-1; 10 nucleotides align to TRBD1. The germline V gene encodes CDR1 SGHRS and CDR2 YFSETQ. CDR3 length: 13 amino acids. This CDR3 is CTSLTPGQGRPFF. CDR3 in DNA: TGCACCAGCCTCACGCCGGGACAGGGGAGGCCTTTCTTT.

To note about this clonotype: Possible read error: a much larger clone is one base away. The chain uses TRBV7-6 and TRBJ2-3; D remains ambiguous. The length of the CDR3 is 14 residues. The germline V gene encodes CDR1 SGHVS and CDR2 FNYEAQ. The CDR3 DNA sequence: TGTGCCGGCAGCTTAGGCGGAACGAGGGATACGCAGTATTTT. Translation gives CAGSLGGTRDTQYF.